Shown below are 27 T cell receptor beta chains from a single sample sequenced in a study of cytomegalovirus exposure and HLA in healthy donors. PCR was performed using 60 Vbeta and 13 Jbeta primers. Generated by immunoSEQ multiplex PCR, the TCRdb table keeps only in-frame clones and is missing some. The profile shows approximately 79,000 clones, around 79% of them singletons. Sequenced input: PBMCs. The receptors stem from a male donor in good health and CMV-seropositive.

V usage is TRBV19 and J usage is TRBJ1-5; 9 bases match TRBD1. V gave up 8 bases and J gave up 6 bases; unmatched junction bases: 17. The CDR3 has 17 residues. Germline CDR1 and CDR2: LNHDA and SQIVND (reference sequence). The CDR3 loop reads CASALLAGTGTGQPQHF. The CDR3 nucleotides are TGTGCCAGTGCTCTCCTTGCGGGGACAGGGACGGGTCAGCCCCAGCATTTT.

The rearrangement uses TRBV5-4 and TRBJ2-2; D is unclear. The CDR3 has 16 residues. Looked up from germline, CDR1 is SGHNT and CDR2 is YYREEE (reference sequence). Trimming stripped 0 bases from V and 4 bases from J, with 13 bases between. CDR3 in amino acids: CASSLVGQPSTGELFF. DNA of the CDR3: TGTGCCAGCAGCTTGGTGGGCCAACCGAGCACCGGGGAGCTGTTTTTT.

V usage is TRBV6-6 and J usage is TRBJ2-1, with D maybe TRBD1 (5 bases). V dropped 2 bases and J dropped 4 bases, with 6 bases sitting between them. Germline CDR1 is MNHNY and CDR2 is SVGAGI (reference sequence). CDR3 length: 13 amino acids. CDR3 coding DNA: TGTGCCAGCAGTTACGGACATTACAATGAGCAGTTCTTC. It is translated as CASSYGHYNEQFF.

The chain joins TRBV19 to TRBJ2-7; D may be TRBD2 (6 bases). Germline-derived CDR1 and CDR2 are LNHDA and SQIVND (reference sequence). V lost 8 bases to trimming and J lost 6 bases, with 14 bases between them. The CDR3 covers 12 residues. The CDR3 nucleotides read TGTGCCAGTGGCTTCGGGAGAGCCGAGCAGTACTTC. Its protein is CASGFGRAEQYF.

The gene calls are TRBV6-6 and TRBJ2-7; TRBD2 might be the D (6 bases). The CDR3 sequence is 15 residues long. V lost 5 bases and J lost 3, with 17 bases in between. Looked up from germline, CDR1 is MNHNY and CDR2 is SVGAGI (reference sequence). The CDR3 coding sequence is TGTGCCAGCAGTCCGGCGGGGCTAGCTAACTACGAGCAGTACTTC. It codes for CASSPAGLANYEQYF.

The V call is TRBV13, the J call TRBJ2-7, with 8 bases matching TRBD1. The CDR3 covers 14 residues. Germline V CDR1 and CDR2: PRHDT, FYEKMQ (reference sequence). Trimming at V came to 0 bases and at J to 6 bases, leaving 4 bases not matched to a gene. The CDR3: CASSLGDRDSEQYF. CDR3 in DNA: TGTGCCAGCAGCTTAGGGGACAGGGATAGCGAGCAGTACTTC.

This sequence joins TRBV6-1 and TRBJ2-3, with a weak D call TRBD1 (6 bases). The CDR3 consists of 15 residues. Germline assignment: CDR1 MNHNS and CDR2 SASEGT. Deletions cut 5 bases from V and 3 bases from J, with 15 bases between. DNA of the CDR3: TGTGCCAGCAGTCTTCCCAGGGGAGTAACAGATACGCAGTATTTT. This sequence encodes CASSLPRGVTDTQYF.

V gene TRBV25-1 combines with J gene TRBJ2-1; 16 nucleotides match TRBD2. V lost 3 bases to trimming and J lost 7 bases; unmatched junction nucleotides: 6. Germline-derived CDR1 and CDR2 are MGHDK and SYGVNS. The CDR3 has 17 amino acids. The CDR3 here is CASSDTGLAGGPNEQFF. The DNA for the CDR3 is TGTGCCAGCAGTGACACGGGACTAGCGGGGGGGCCTAATGAGCAGTTCTTC.

This clone appeared a few times. Other DNA sequences in this specimen translate into the identical CDR3. The chain uses TRBV7-2 and TRBJ1-5; D unclear. V shed 4 bases and J shed 5 bases, with 9 bases lying between them. The CDR3 sequence is 13 residues long. The V gene's germline CDR1 is SGHTA and CDR2 FQGNSA. DNA of the CDR3: TGTGCCAGCAGCTATCACAGAGATCAGCCCCAGCATTTT. This gives the protein CASSYHRDQPQHF.

This sequence joins TRBV27 and TRBJ2-1; D perhaps matches TRBD1 (5 bases). CDR1 is MNHEY and CDR2 is SMNVEV in the germline V gene (reference sequence). V was pared by 5 bases and J by 6 bases, with 11 bases between. The CDR3 totals 13 residues. As DNA, the CDR3 is TGTGCCAGCAGTCCCAACCAGGGCAATGAGCAGTTCTTC. This encodes CASSPNQGNEQFF.

This rearrangement joins TRBV30 to TRBJ2-3; TRBD2 matches at 14 bases. This CDR3 comprises 15 residues. Per germline, CDR1 GTSNPN and CDR2 SVGIG (reference sequence). Trimming cost V 3 bases and J 2 bases; bases outside gene matches: 1. The CDR3 region is CAWRGLAGDTDTQYF. DNA for the CDR3: TGTGCCTGGAGGGGACTAGCGGGGGACACAGATACGCAGTATTTT.

The chain recombines TRBV18 with TRBJ2-7, with 8 bases that match TRBD2. V was pared by 3 bases and J by 3 bases, with 7 bases of the junction left unmatched. The CDR3 loop spans 15 amino acids. Germline V lookup: CDR1 KGHSH, CDR2 LQKENI. CDR3 loop: CASSPAGGEYYEQYF. CDR3 coding DNA: TGTGCCAGCTCACCGGCCGGGGGGGAGTACTACGAGCAGTACTTC.

This chain links TRBV6-6 with TRBJ1-4, with 7 nucleotides matching TRBD1. This CDR3 is built from 14 residues. CDR1 MNHNY and CDR2 SVGAGI come from the germline V gene (reference sequence). Germline trimming cut 0 bases from V and 8 bases from J; bases unmatched to any gene: 3. The DNA for the CDR3 is TGTGCCAGCAGTTACTCAGGGGGCATGGAAAAACTGTTTTTT. Its protein is CASSYSGGMEKLFF.

V usage is TRBV27 and J usage is TRBJ1-1; D ambiguous. The germline V and J ends were trimmed by 4 bases and 7 bases, with 13 bases remaining between them. CDR1 is MNHEY, CDR2 SMNVEV, per germline (reference sequence). The CDR3 loop spans 13 amino acids. In DNA form, the CDR3 reads TGTGCCAGCAGTTCGATGGGCGGGAATGAAGCTTTCTTT. Its protein product is CASSSMGGNEAFF.

The genes are TRBV4-3 and TRBJ2-3, with 7 bases fitting TRBD1. This CDR3 has 15 amino acids. V shed 5 bases and J 4 bases; nucleotides not matched to a gene: 9. Germline CDR1 LGHNA, CDR2 YSLEER. This CDR3 reads CASSSRGGGADTQYF. Written as DNA, the CDR3 is TGCGCCAGCAGCTCGCGAGGGGGCGGCGCAGATACGCAGTATTTT.

The rearrangement uses TRBV7-6 and TRBJ1-1; no definite D call. V was clipped by 4 bases and J by 0 bases, with 9 bases between them. This CDR3 has 14 residues. CDR1 and CDR2 (germline): SGHVS, FNYEAQ. The CDR3 spells CASSSLDLNTEAFF. CDR3 nucleotide sequence: TGTGCCAGCAGCTCCCTAGACCTGAACACTGAAGCTTTCTTT. Drawing the rest from reference TRBV7-6 and TRBJ1-1, the complete variable domain is GAGVSQSPRYKVTKRGQDVALRCDPISGHVSLYWYRQALGQGPEFLTYFNYEAQQDKSGLPNDRFSAERPEGSISTLTIQRTEQRDSAMYRCASSSLDLNTEAFFGQGTRLTVV.

The chain combines TRBV6-1 with TRBJ2-5, with D uncertain. V lost 3 bases to trimming and J lost 5 bases, with 13 bases between them. The CDR3 covers 14 residues. The V gene's germline CDR1 is MNHNS and CDR2 SASEGT. The CDR3 coding sequence is TGTGCCAGCAGTGATCGAACTTACTTGGAGACCCAGTACTTC. It specifies CASSDRTYLETQYF.

V is TRBV7-2 and J is TRBJ2-5; D remains ambiguous. The germline CDR1 and CDR2 sequences are SGHTA and FQGNSA. Trimming took off 5 bases at V and 2 bases at J, with 6 bases between the two ends. The CDR3 is 12 amino acids. CDR3 nucleotides: TGTGCCAGCAGCACCACACAAGAGACCCAGTACTTC. Translating it yields CASSTTQETQYF.

The sample holds one count of this clone. J is TRBJ1-1 and V is TRBV6-5; D perhaps matches TRBD1 (6 bases). The CDR3 loop spans 14 amino acids. From germline, CDR1 is MNHEY and CDR2 SVGAGI. The germline V and J ends were trimmed by 2 bases and 4 bases, with 11 bases remaining between them. CDR3 in amino acids: CASSYGAGATEAFF. For the CDR3, the DNA is TGTGCCAGCAGTTACGGAGCGGGGGCCACTGAAGCTTTCTTT.

A single count supports this clone. The CDR3 loop is CASSLASTRTSGVGETQYF. The CDR3 DNA is TGTGCCAGCAGCTTAGCGTCCACCCGGACTAGCGGGGTGGGAGAGACCCAGTACTTC. The chain combines TRBV7-6 with TRBJ2-5, with 12 bases aligning to TRBD2. CDR3 size: 19 residues. Unmatched junction bases numbered 12, after V lost 0 bases and J lost 4 bases. Germline CDR1 reads SGHVS; CDR2 reads FNYEAQ.

The genes are TRBV28 and TRBJ1-6, with 9 bases lining up with TRBD1. Germline V gene data show CDR1 as MDHEN and CDR2 as SYDVKM. The CDR3 consists of 16 residues. The V and J ends lost 4 bases and 6 bases, in that order; junction bases with no gene match: 7. The CDR3 here is CASSSMPGQGNSPLHF. For the CDR3, the DNA is TGTGCCAGCAGTTCGATGCCGGGACAGGGTAATTCACCCCTCCACTTT.

The CDR3 here is CASSIRTALTYEQYF. In DNA form, the CDR3 reads TGCGCCAGCAGCATAAGGACAGCCCTTACCTACGAGCAGTACTTC. The chain recombines TRBV5-1 with TRBJ2-7; D possibly corresponds to TRBD1 (6 bases). Trimming cost V 4 bases and J 2 bases, with 16 bases left between them. This CDR3 is 15 amino acids long. Looked up from germline, CDR1 is SGHRS and CDR2 is YFSETQ.

V gene TRBV7-9 combines with J gene TRBJ2-5; D unclear. CDR3 length equals 11 residues. Germline assignment: CDR1 SEHNR and CDR2 FQNEAQ (reference sequence). Trimming removed 6 bases from V and 2 bases from J, with 4 bases in between. The CDR3 loop is CASRRQETQYF. The DNA for the CDR3 is TGTGCCAGCAGACGGCAAGAGACCCAGTACTTC.

The CDR3 sequence: CASRTPSNEQFF. The CDR3, as DNA: TGTGCCAGCAGGACCCCTAGCAATGAGCAGTTCTTC. The chain employs TRBV7-9 and TRBJ2-1, with D hard to call. The CDR3 consists of 12 residues. Germline lookup yields CDR1 SEHNR and CDR2 FQNEAQ (reference sequence). The ends were cut back, 6 bases at V and 6 bases at J, with 9 bases in the middle.

This clone appeared once. The DNA for the CDR3 is TGTGCCAGCAGTTTATTGGGACAGGGGGTTTTGTGGTATGGCTACACCTTC. Protein sequence: CASSLLGQGVLWYGYTF. The rearrangement links TRBV28 to TRBJ1-2, with 11 bases identical to TRBD1. From germline, CDR1 is MDHEN and CDR2 SYDVKM. This CDR3 region has 17 residues. Unmatched junction bases numbered 9, after V lost 1 base and J lost 5 bases.

This chain uses TRBV19 with TRBJ2-7; D uncertain. This CDR3 is 13 amino acids long. Per the germline V gene, CDR1 is LNHDA and CDR2 is SQIVND (reference sequence). V shed 3 bases and J shed 2 bases, with 8 bases lying between them. CDR3 loop: CASSIGGTYEQYF. CDR3 in DNA: TGTGCCAGTAGTATCGGCGGCACCTACGAGCAGTACTTC.

Remarks on this clone: Different DNA sequences within this sample yield the same CDR3. This CDR3 is CASSFLYEQYF. As DNA, the CDR3 is TGTGCCAGCAGCTTCCTTTACGAGCAGTACTTC. The rearrangement joins TRBV7-2 to TRBJ2-7; D is unclear. V lost 3 bases to trimming and J lost 4 bases, with 4 bases between them. This CDR3 has 11 amino acids. Germline CDR1 reads SGHTA; CDR2 reads FQGNSA. Full variable domain (remainder filled in from reference TRBV7-2 and TRBJ2-7): GAGVSQSPSNKVTEKGKDVELRCDPISGHTALYWYRQSLGQGLEFLIYFQGNSAPDKSGLPSDRFSAERTGGSVSTLTIQRTQQEDSAVYLCASSFLYEQYFGPGTRLTVT.